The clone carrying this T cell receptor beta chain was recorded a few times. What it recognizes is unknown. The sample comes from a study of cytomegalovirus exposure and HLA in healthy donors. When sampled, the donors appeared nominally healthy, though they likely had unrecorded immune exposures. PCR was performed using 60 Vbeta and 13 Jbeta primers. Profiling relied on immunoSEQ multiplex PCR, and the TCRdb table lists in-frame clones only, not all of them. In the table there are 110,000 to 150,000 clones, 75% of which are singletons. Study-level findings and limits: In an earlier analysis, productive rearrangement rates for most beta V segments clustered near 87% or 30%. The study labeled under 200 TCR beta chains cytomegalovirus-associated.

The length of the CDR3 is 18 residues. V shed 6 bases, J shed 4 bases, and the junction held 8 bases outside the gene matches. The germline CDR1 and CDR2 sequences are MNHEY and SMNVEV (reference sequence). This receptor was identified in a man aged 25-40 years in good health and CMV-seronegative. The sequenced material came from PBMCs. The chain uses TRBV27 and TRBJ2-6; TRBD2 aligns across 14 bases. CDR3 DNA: TGTGCCAGCAGAATGGGGACTAGCGGGAGACCGGGGGCCAACGTCCTGACTTTC. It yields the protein CASRMGTSGRPGANVLTF. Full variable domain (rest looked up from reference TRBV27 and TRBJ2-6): EAQVTQNPRYLITVTGKKLTVTCSQNMNHEYMSWYRQDPGLGLRQIYYSMNVEVTDKGDVPEGYKVSRKEKRNFPLILESPSPNQTSLYFCASRMGTSGRPGANVLTFGAGSRLTVL.